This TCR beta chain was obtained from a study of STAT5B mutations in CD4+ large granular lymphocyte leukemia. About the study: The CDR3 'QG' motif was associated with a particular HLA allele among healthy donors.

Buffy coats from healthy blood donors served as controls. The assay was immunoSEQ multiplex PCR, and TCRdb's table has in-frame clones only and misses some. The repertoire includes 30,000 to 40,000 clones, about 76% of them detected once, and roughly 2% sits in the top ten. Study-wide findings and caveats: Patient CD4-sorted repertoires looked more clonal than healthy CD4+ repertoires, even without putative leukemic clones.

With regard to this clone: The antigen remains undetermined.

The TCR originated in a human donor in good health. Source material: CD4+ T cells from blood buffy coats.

For the CDR3, the DNA is TGTGCCAGCAGTGAATCCCGAGGGGGCAGTCAGCCCCAGCATTTT. Translation gives CASSESRGGSQPQHF. The chain links TRBV6-1 to TRBJ1-5; 7 nucleotides line up with TRBD1. Per the germline V gene, CDR1 is MNHNS and CDR2 is SASEGT. The CDR3 length is 15 residues. V shed 2 bases and J 6 bases; nucleotides not matched to a gene: 7.